This is a list of T cell receptor beta chains from one sample in a study of Graves' ophthalmopathy and Graves' hyperthyroidism. TCRdb used MiXCR to reprocess the multiplex PCR reads, holding one entry per CDR3 protein. The table lists around 400,000 distinct CDR3 sequences, around a fifth of them singletons, with roughly 3% in the top ten. Sample: peripheral blood. The receptors stem from a young woman with stable Graves' hyperthyroidism. Each CDR3 is given with its conserved first and last residue. The D gene is left open where the match is weak. The size field is filled for only some rows; it gives once, few, many or a size class.

>-|13|TRBV18|few|TRBJ1-3
CASSPGAGNTIYF
TGTGCCAGCTCACCAGGGGCCGGAAACACCATATATTTT
>TRBD1|14|TRBV19|-|TRBJ2-7
CASSMGTGYHEQYF
TGTGCCAGTAGTATGGGGACAGGGTACCACGAGCAGTACTTC
>-|14|TRBV28|many|TRBJ2-2
CASSLLVSGRELFF
TGTGCCAGCAGCCTACTAGTCTCGGGCCGGGAGCTGTTTTTT
>TRBD1|17|TRBV28|many|TRBJ1-1
CASSFPDRGRLNTEAFF
TGTGCCAGCAGTTTTCCCGACAGGGGACGTCTGAACACTGAAGCTTTCTTT
>-|13|TRBV6-2/TRBV6-3|-|TRBJ1-1
CASSSMGGTEAFF
TGTGCCAGCAGCTCAATGGGGGGTACTGAAGCTTTCTTT
>TRBD1|15|TRBV12-3/TRBV12-4|-|TRBJ1-1
CASRSTSGQGREAFF
TGTGCCAGCAGGTCCACCTCGGGACAGGGACGTGAAGCTTTCTTT
>-|13|TRBV30|-|TRBJ1-3
CASDRIRGNTIYF
TGTGCCTCAGACAGGATCCGTGGAAACACCATATATTTT
>-|15|TRBV5-1|many|TRBJ2-7
CASSLGSSPAYEQYF
TGCGCCAGCAGCTTGGGGAGTAGCCCCGCTTACGAGCAGTACTTC
>TRBD2|16|TRBV28|-|TRBJ2-7
CASAAGGLAGGAEQYF
TGTGCCAGCGCCGCAGGAGGACTAGCGGGAGGCGCCGAGCAGTACTTC
>TRBD1|17|TRBV6-4|many|TRBJ2-2
CASSPTGTGLDTGELFF
TGTGCCAGCAGCCCCACCGGGACAGGGTTGGACACCGGGGAGCTGTTTTTT
>-|14|TRBV12-3/TRBV12-4|many|TRBJ2-7
CASRKRDQGHEQYF
TGTGCCAGCAGAAAACGGGATCAGGGGCACGAGCAGTACTTC
>TRBD1|15|TRBV28|once|TRBJ2-7
CASSLSGGQGDEQYF
TGTGCCAGCAGTTTATCGGGGGGACAGGGTGACGAGCAGTACTTC
>TRBD1|14|TRBV30|many|TRBJ1-1
CAWTRSTGPTEAFF
TGTGCCTGGACCCGATCGACAGGGCCGACTGAAGCTTTCTTT
>-|12|TRBV7-9|many|TRBJ1-1
CASRQGGAEAFF
TGTGCCAGCAGACAGGGAGGCGCTGAAGCTTTCTTT
>-|13|TRBV14|many|TRBJ1-1
CASSQAAGNRAFF
TGTGCCAGCAGCCAAGCGGCGGGGAATAGAGCTTTCTTT
>-|13|TRBV27|many|TRBJ1-1
CASSLTIITEAFF
TGTGCCAGCAGTCTCACGATAATCACTGAAGCTTTCTTT
>-|13|TRBV6-5|-|TRBJ2-1
CASSYSWRGEQFF
TGTGCCAGCAGTTACTCCTGGAGGGGTGAGCAGTTCTTC
>TRBD2|18|TRBV6-2/TRBV6-3|-|TRBJ2-2
CASSYARSGLGNTGELSF
TGTGCCAGCAGTTACGCCCGCTCCGGACTAGGCAACACCGGGGAGCTGTCTTTT
>TRBD1|14|TRBV20-1|many|TRBJ1-5
CSAAVRTGSQPQHF
TGCAGTGCTGCCGTGCGGACAGGGTCTCAGCCCCAGCATTTT
>-|13|TRBV20-1|-|TRBJ1-5
CSARGRPNQPQHF
TGCAGTGCTAGGGGAAGACCTAATCAGCCTCAGCATTTT
>-|12|TRBV2|once|TRBJ2-7
CASSGIVDQQYF
TGTGCCAGCAGTGGGATTGTTGACCAGCAGTACTTC
>-|11|TRBV20-1|-|TRBJ1-2
CSAIPVNGYTF
TGCAGTGCTATCCCCGTGAATGGTTACACCTTC